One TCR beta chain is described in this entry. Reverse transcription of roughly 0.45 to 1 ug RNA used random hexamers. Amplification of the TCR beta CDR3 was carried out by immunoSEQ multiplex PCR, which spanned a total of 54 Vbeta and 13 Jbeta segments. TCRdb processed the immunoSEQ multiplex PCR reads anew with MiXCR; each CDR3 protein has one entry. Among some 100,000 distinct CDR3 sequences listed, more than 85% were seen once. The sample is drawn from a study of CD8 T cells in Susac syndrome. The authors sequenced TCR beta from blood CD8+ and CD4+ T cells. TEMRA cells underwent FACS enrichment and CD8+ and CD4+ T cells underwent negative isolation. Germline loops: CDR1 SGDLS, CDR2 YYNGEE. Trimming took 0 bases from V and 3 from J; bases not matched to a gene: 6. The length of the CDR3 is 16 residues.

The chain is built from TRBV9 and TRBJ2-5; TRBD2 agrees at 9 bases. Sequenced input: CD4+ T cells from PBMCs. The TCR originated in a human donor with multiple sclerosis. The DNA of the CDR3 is TGTGCCAGCAGCGTAGGGGGAGCGGGGGGTAAAGAGACCCAGTACTTC. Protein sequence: CASSVGGAGGKETQYF.